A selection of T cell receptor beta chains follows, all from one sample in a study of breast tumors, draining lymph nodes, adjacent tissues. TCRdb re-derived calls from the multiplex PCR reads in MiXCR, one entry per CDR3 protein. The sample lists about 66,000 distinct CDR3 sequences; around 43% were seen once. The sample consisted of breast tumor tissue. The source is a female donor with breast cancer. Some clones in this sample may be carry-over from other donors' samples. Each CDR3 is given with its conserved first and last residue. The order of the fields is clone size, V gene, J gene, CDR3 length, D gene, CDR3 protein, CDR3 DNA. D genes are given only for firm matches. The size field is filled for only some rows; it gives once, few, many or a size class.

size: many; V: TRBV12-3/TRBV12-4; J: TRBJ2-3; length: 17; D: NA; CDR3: CASSPHRALRDPDTQYF; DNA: TGTGCCAGCAGTCCTCACCGGGCCCTAAGAGACCCAGATACGCAGTATTTT
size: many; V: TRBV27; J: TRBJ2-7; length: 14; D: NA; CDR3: CASSFTVHSYEQYF; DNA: TGTGCCAGCAGTTTTACAGTTCACTCCTACGAGCAGTACTTC
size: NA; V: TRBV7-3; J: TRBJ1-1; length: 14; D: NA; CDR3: CASSPNPRVTEAFF; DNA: TGTGCCAGCAGCCCAAACCCCCGAGTAACTGAAGCTTTCTTT
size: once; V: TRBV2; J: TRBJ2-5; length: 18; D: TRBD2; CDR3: CASSATGLAEGEQETQYF; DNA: TGTGCCAGCAGTGCCACGGGACTAGCGGAGGGAGAACAAGAGACCCAGTACTTC
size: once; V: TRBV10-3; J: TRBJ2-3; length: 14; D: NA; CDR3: CAISDYEGTDTQYF; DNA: TGTGCCATCAGTGATTACGAGGGCACAGATACGCAGTATTTT
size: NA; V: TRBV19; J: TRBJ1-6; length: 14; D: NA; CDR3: CASSRDNYNSPLHF; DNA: TGTGCCAGTAGTAGGGACAACTATAATTCACCCCTCCACTTT
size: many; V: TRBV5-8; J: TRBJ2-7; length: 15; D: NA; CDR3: CASSPPGRGGYEQYF; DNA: TGTGCCAGCAGCCCCCCGGGGAGGGGGGGCTACGAGCAGTACTTC
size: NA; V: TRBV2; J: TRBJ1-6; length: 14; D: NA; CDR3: CASSVVQNNSPLHF; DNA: TGTGCCAGCAGTGTTGTACAGAATAATTCACCCCTCCACTTT
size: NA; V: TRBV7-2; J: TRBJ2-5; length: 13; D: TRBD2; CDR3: CASSIQAGETQYF; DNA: TGTGCCAGCAGCATACAAGCGGGGGAGACCCAGTACTTC
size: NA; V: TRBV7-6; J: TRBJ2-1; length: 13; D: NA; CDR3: CASSFSRGCEQSF; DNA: TGTGCCAGCAGCTTCTCCCGGGGGTGTGAGCAGTCCTTC
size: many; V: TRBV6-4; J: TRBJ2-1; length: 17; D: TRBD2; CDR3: CASSDSGSGKSYNEQFF; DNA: TGTGCCAGCAGTGACTCGGGTAGCGGGAAATCCTACAATGAGCAGTTCTTC
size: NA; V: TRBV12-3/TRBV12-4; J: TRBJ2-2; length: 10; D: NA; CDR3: CASSVRELFF; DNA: TGTGCCAGCAGTGTCAGGGAGCTGTTTTTT
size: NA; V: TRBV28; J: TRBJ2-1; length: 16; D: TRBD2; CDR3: CASSPGTSGRVNEQFF; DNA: TGTGCCAGCAGTCCAGGGACTAGCGGGAGGGTAAATGAGCAGTTCTTC
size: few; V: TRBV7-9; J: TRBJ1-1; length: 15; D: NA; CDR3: CASSLGTISDSEAFF; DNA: TGTGCCAGCAGCTTAGGGACTATTTCCGATTCTGAAGCTTTCTTT
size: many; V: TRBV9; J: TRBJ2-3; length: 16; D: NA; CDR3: CASSVGPRGSTDTQYF; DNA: TGTGCCAGCAGCGTAGGTCCTAGAGGCTCCACAGATACGCAGTATTTT
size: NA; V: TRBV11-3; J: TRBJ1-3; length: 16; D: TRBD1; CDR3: CASSLAGQISGNTIYF; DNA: TGTGCCAGCAGCTTAGCGGGACAGATCTCTGGAAACACCATATATTTT
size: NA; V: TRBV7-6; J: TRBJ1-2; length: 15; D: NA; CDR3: CASSLAPRATQGYSF; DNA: TGTGCCAGCAGCTTAGCGCCTAGGGCCACACAGGGCTACTCTTTC
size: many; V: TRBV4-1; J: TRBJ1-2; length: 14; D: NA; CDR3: CASSPRGANYGYTF; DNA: TGCGCCAGCAGCCCACGGGGGGCTAACTATGGCTACACCTTC
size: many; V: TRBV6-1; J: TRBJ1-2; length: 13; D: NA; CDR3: CASSESGIYGYTF; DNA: TGTGCCAGCAGTGAATCCGGAATCTATGGCTACACCTTC
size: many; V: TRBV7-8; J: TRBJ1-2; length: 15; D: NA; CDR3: CASSYGREARHGYPF; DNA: TGTGCCAGCAGCTACGGACGGGAAGCCAGGCATGGCTACCCCTTC